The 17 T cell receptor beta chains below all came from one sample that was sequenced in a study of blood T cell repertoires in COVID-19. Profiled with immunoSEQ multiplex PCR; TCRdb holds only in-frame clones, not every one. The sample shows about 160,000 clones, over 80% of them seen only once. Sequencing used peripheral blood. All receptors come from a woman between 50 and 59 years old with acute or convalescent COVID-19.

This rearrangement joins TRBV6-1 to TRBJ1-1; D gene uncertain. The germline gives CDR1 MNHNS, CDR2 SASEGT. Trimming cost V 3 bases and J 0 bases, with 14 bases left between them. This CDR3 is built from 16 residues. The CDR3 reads CASSDRRPPLNTEAFF. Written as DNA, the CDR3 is TGTGCCAGCAGTGATCGGAGACCGCCTTTGAACACTGAAGCTTTCTTT.

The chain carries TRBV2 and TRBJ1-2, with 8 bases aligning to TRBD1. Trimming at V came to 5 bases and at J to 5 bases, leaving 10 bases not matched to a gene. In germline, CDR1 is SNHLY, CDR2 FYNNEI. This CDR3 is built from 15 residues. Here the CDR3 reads CASSSTGADSYGYTF. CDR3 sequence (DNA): TGTGCCAGCAGTTCGACAGGGGCCGACTCTTATGGCTACACCTTC.

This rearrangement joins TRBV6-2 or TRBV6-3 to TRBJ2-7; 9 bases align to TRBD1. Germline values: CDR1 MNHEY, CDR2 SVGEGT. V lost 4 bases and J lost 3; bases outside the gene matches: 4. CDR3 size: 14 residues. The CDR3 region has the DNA TGTGCCAGCAGTTCCGGGGACAGGGTCTACGAGCAGTACTTC. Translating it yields CASSSGDRVYEQYF.

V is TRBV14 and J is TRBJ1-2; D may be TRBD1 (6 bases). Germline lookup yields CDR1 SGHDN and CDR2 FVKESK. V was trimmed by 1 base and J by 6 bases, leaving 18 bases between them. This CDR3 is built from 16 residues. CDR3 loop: CASSQGGLGAAHGYTF. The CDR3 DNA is TGTGCCAGCAGCCAAGGGGGGCTAGGAGCAGCCCATGGCTACACCTTC.

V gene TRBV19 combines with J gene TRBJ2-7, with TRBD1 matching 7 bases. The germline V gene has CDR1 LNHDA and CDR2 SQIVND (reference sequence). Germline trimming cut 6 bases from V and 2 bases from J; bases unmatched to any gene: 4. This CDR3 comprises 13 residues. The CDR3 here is CASSRTGAYEQYF. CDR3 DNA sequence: TGTGCCAGTAGCCGGACAGGAGCCTACGAGCAGTACTTC.

In nucleotides, the CDR3 is TGCAGCGTTAGGGGACAAGAAGGCACTGAAGCTTTCTTT. Translation gives CSVRGQEGTEAFF. V and J are TRBV29-1 and TRBJ1-1, with a weak D call TRBD1 (6 bases). The CDR3 loop spans 13 amino acids. In germline, CDR1 is SQVTM, CDR2 ANQGSEA. V lost 5 bases and J 4 bases, leaving 14 bases between the germline ends.

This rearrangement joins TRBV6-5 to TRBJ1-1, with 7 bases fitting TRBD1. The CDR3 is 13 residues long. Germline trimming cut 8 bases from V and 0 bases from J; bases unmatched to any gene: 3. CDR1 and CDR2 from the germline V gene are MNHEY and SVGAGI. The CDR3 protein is CASLQGLNTEAFF. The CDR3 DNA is TGTGCCAGCTTACAGGGGCTGAACACTGAAGCTTTCTTT.

The CDR3 region is CASSGGTEASPLHF. Written as DNA, the CDR3 is TGCGCCAGCAGTGGGGGGACAGAGGCTTCACCCCTCCACTTT. This sequence joins TRBV10-2 and TRBJ1-6; 7 positions match TRBD1. V was pared by 4 bases and J by 9 bases, with 6 bases of the junction left unmatched. Per germline, CDR1 WSHSY and CDR2 SAAADI. The CDR3 is 14 residues long.

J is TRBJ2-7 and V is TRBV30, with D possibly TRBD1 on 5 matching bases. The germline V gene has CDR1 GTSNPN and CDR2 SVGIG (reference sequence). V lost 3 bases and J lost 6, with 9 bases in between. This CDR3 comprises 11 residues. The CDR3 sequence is CAWSIGVEQYF. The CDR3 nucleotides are TGTGCCTGGAGCATAGGGGTCGAGCAGTACTTC.

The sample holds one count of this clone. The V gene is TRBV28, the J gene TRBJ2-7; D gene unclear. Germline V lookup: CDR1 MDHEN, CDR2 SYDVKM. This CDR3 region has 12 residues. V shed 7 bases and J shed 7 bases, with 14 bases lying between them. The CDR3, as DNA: TGTGCCAGCACGCAATCCCAGAAGGAGCAGTACTTC. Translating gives CASTQSQKEQYF.

CDR3: CASSFGDTGSGQPQHF. The CDR3 nucleotides read TGTGCCAGCAGCTTTGGAGATACAGGGTCCGGGCAGCCCCAGCATTTT. The chain is built from TRBV7-9 and TRBJ1-5, with D possibly being TRBD1 (6 bases). V lost 3 bases and J lost 7, with 19 bases in between. CDR3 length: 16 residues. Germline V lookup: CDR1 SEHNR, CDR2 FQNEAQ (reference sequence).

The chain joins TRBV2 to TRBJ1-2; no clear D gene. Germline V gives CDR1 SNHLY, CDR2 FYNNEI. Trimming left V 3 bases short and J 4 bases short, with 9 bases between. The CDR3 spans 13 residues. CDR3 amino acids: CASSERSLYGYTF. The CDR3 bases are TGTGCCAGCAGTGAGAGAAGCCTCTATGGCTACACCTTC.

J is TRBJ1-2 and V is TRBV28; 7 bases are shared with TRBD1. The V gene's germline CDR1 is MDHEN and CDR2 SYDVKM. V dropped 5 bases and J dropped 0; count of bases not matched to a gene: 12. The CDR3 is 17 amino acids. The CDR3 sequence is CASSRRWVGTANYGYTF. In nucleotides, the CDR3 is TGTGCCAGCAGTCGACGGTGGGTGGGGACAGCTAACTATGGCTACACCTTC.

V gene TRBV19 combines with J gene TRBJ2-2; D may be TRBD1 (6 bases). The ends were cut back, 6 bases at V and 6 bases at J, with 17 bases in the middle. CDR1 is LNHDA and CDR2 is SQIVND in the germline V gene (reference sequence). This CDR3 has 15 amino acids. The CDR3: CASSSTGRLAGELFF. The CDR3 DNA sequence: TGTGCCAGTAGCTCAACAGGGCGCCTCGCCGGGGAGCTGTTTTTT.

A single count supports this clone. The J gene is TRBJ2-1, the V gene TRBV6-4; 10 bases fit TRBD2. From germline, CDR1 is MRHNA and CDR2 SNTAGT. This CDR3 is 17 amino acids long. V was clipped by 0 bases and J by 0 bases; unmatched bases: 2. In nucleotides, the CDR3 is TGTGCCAGCAGTGACTCAGCTAGCGGGAGCTCCTACAATGAGCAGTTCTTC. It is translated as CASSDSASGSSYNEQFF.

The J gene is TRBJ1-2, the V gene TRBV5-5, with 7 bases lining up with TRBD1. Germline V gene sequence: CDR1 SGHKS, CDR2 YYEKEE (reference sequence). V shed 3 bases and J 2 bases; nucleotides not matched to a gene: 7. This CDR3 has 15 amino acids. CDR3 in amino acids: CASSSRTGLNYGYTF. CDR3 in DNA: TGTGCCAGCAGCTCACGGACAGGATTAAACTATGGCTACACCTTC.

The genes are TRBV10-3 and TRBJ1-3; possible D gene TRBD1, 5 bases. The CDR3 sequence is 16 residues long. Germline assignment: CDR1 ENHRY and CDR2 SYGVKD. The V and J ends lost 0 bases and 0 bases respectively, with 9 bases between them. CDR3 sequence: CAISESGGISGNTIYF. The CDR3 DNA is TGTGCCATCAGTGAGTCTGGGGGGATCTCTGGAAACACCATATATTTT.